This TCR beta chain was captured by sequencing in a study of blood T cell repertoires in COVID-19. Across the study: There were acute and convalescent COVID-19 samples, and they came from the United States, Italy and Spain. Sample material is recorded as cDNA or gDNA derived from T cells, B-cell-depleted T cells, or PBMCs.

Per the original data handling: How many nucleated cells were present was estimated from reference gene primer amplification. The data were produced by immunoSEQ multiplex PCR, yet TCRdb's version contains in-frame clones alone and is incomplete. That table gives V, J and clone size, and the DNA gave D and trimming. The profile covers some 130,000 clones, with about 85% appearing a single time and 1.9% taken by the ten largest. The CDR3 totals 14 residues. Trimming took 6 bases from V and 7 from J, leaving 13 bases between them. The germline gives CDR1 SGHTA, CDR2 FQGNSA. Sequencing was performed on peripheral blood. The source of this sequence is a man in his 70s with acute or convalescent COVID-19. The V gene is TRBV7-2, the J gene TRBJ1-6; TRBD1 is a possible D gene (5 bases). CDR3 DNA: TGTGCCAGCAGGGGGGGACTCCGCAATTCACCCCTCCACTTT. Residues: CASRGGLRNSPLHF.